These 27 T cell receptor beta chains were all obtained from the same sample, sequenced in a study of T cell responses to AZD1222 COVID-19 vaccine. TCRdb's table, derived via immunoSEQ multiplex PCR, lists solely in-frame clones and lacks some. The table has around 110,000 clones, about 90% seen once. The sequencing used peripheral blood, collected on day 0 of AZD1222 vaccination. The receptors here all came from an adult in good health.

This rearrangement joins TRBV6-5 to TRBJ1-2; 7 nucleotides agree with TRBD1. Germline lookup yields CDR1 MNHEY and CDR2 SVGAGI. J lost 4 bases, V lost 7 bases, and 9 bases had no gene match. The CDR3 has 14 amino acids. CDR3 residues: CASTLTGTAYGYTF. In nucleotides, the CDR3 is TGTGCCAGCACCCTCACCGGGACAGCCTATGGCTACACCTTC.

The chain couples TRBV9 to TRBJ2-2; the D call may be TRBD1 or TRBD2 (6 bases each). CDR3 length: 17 residues. CDR1 is SGDLS, CDR2 YYNGEE, per germline. With 0 bases removed from V and 3 bases from J, the gap between germline ends came to 15 bases. The CDR3 is CASSVVGGRGDTGELFF. The CDR3 DNA follows: TGTGCCAGCAGCGTAGTGGGCGGAAGGGGGGACACCGGGGAGCTGTTTTTT.

The chain links TRBV11-2 to TRBJ1-2; TRBD1 matches 12 bases. The length of the CDR3 is 14 residues. Unmatched junction bases numbered 7, after V lost 8 bases and J lost 6 bases. Germline CDR1 reads SGHAT; CDR2 reads FQNNGV. CDR3 loop: CASLTGTGGDGYTF. The CDR3 nucleotides are TGTGCCAGCCTTACCGGGACAGGGGGCGATGGCTACACCTTC.

The rearrangement joins TRBV30 to TRBJ1-1; D unresolved. Trimming stripped 4 bases from V and 1 base from J, with 7 bases between. CDR1 is GTSNPN and CDR2 is SVGIG in the germline V gene (reference sequence). This CDR3 is 12 amino acids long. Here the CDR3 reads CAWNPANTEAFF. CDR3 in DNA: TGTGCCTGGAACCCAGCGAACACTGAAGCTTTCTTT. Together with reference TRBV30 and TRBJ1-1, the CDR3 gives the full variable domain: SQTIHQWPATLVQPVGSPLSLECTVEGTSNPNLYWYRQAAGRGLQLLFYSVGIGQISSEVPQNLSASRPQDRQFILSSKKLLLSDSGFYLCAWNPANTEAFFGQGTRLTVV.

The chain links TRBV5-1 to TRBJ2-3; no reliable D call. Trimming removed 6 bases at V and 2 bases at J, with 4 bases between. Germline assignment: CDR1 SGHRS and CDR2 YFSETQ. The CDR3 runs to 11 residues. As DNA, the CDR3 is TGCGCCAGCACCTTCACAGATACGCAGTATTTT. Translation: CASTFTDTQYF.

The rearrangement links TRBV7-2 to TRBJ2-2, with TRBD2 matching 8 bases. The V gene's germline CDR1 is SGHTA and CDR2 FQGNSA. The V gene end was trimmed by 0 bases and the J gene end by 6 bases; junction bases not matched to a gene: 12. The CDR3 contains 18 residues. CDR3 DNA sequence: TGTGCCAGCAGCTTAGCGGCCAGCGGGGGCCTTAGAGCCGGGGAGCTGTTTTTT. Translating it yields CASSLAASGGLRAGELFF. Full variable domain (remainder filled in from reference TRBV7-2 and TRBJ2-2): GAGVSQSPSNKVTEKGKDVELRCDPISGHTALYWYRQSLGQGLEFLIYFQGNSAPDKSGLPSDRFSAERTGGSVSTLTIQRTQQEDSAVYLCASSLAASGGLRAGELFFGEGSRLTVL.

CDR3 sequence reads: CASSVLQGLGNQPQHF. The CDR3 DNA reads as TGTGCCAGCAGCGTCCTACAGGGGTTGGGAAATCAGCCCCAGCATTTT. The V and J genes are TRBV5-6 and TRBJ1-5; TRBD1 matches 7 bases. The CDR3 extends over 16 amino acids. Germline V gene lookup returns CDR1 SGHDT and CDR2 YYEEEE. Trimming at V came to 4 bases and at J to 4 bases, leaving 11 bases not matched to a gene.

V and J are TRBV7-8 and TRBJ2-7; 8 nucleotides align to TRBD2. With 5 bases clipped from V and 3 bases from J, the junction kept 3 bases outside the gene matches. The CDR3 runs 13 residues. The V gene's germline CDR1 is SGHVS and CDR2 FQNEAQ. This CDR3 reads CASSGRGGYEQYF. CDR3 DNA sequence: TGTGCCAGCAGCGGACGGGGGGGCTACGAGCAGTACTTC.

This chain's CDR3 is CASSRQDRQGETQYF. The CDR3 DNA reads TGTGCCAGCAGCCGCCAGGACAGGCAAGGGGAGACCCAGTACTTC. The chain combines TRBV7-2 with TRBJ2-5, with 7 bases matching TRBD1. The CDR3 runs to 15 residues. Germline loops: CDR1 SGHTA, CDR2 FQGNSA. Losses at the gene ends were 5 bases for V and 5 bases for J; bases not matched to a gene: 11.

The gene calls are TRBV5-1 and TRBJ2-1; the D is unclear. CDR1 and CDR2 (germline): SGHRS, YFSETQ. The CDR3 is 13 amino acids. The V gene lost 0 bases and the J gene lost 8 bases, with 9 bases spanning the gap. CDR3: CASSLVTGDEQFF. DNA of the CDR3: TGCGCCAGCAGCTTGGTCACTGGGGATGAGCAGTTCTTC.

The chain couples TRBV19 to TRBJ2-4, with D possibly being TRBD1 or TRBD2 (5 bases each). This CDR3 has 14 residues. Germline values: CDR1 LNHDA, CDR2 SQIVND (reference sequence). V was cut by 6 bases and J by 5 bases, with 14 bases left in between. CDR3 sequence: CASRMLGEQNIQYF. The CDR3, as DNA: TGTGCCAGTAGAATGCTAGGGGAGCAAAACATTCAGTACTTC.

V gene TRBV19 combines with J gene TRBJ1-2; no firm D call. V gave up 10 bases and J gave up 4 bases, with 13 bases separating them. Per the germline V gene, CDR1 is LNHDA and CDR2 is SQIVND (reference sequence). The CDR3 length is 12 residues. As DNA, the CDR3 is TGTGCCACTAGGGAGGGCCTCTATGGCTACACCTTC. Translating it yields CATREGLYGYTF.

This rearrangement joins TRBV30 to TRBJ2-3; 8 nucleotides match TRBD2. From germline, CDR1 is GTSNPN and CDR2 SVGIG (reference sequence). This CDR3 has 15 amino acids. V lost 0 bases, J lost 4 bases, and 6 bases stayed unmatched. The CDR3 sequence: CAWSVRAGVSDTQYF. The CDR3 nucleotides read TGTGCCTGGAGTGTCCGAGCGGGGGTCTCAGATACGCAGTATTTT.

The genes are TRBV19 and TRBJ2-5; D possibly matches TRBD1 or TRBD2 (6 bases each). CDR3 length equals 14 residues. CDR1 is LNHDA, CDR2 SQIVND, per germline (reference sequence). Trimming shortened V by 1 base and J by 6 bases, and 12 bases separated the two germline ends. The CDR3 spells CASSIGGGGQTQYF. The CDR3 coding sequence is TGTGCCAGTAGTATAGGAGGAGGGGGGCAGACCCAGTACTTC.

V usage is TRBV6-5 and J usage is TRBJ1-1, with a tentative D call TRBD1 (6 bases). The CDR3 loop spans 14 amino acids. Trimming removed 2 bases at V and 4 bases at J, with 11 bases between. Germline-derived CDR1 and CDR2 are MNHEY and SVGAGI. CDR3 residues: CASSYILGGTEAFF. The CDR3 bases are TGTGCCAGCAGTTACATTTTAGGGGGCACTGAAGCTTTCTTT.

CDR3 loop: CASSQGSNSPLHF. The CDR3 DNA reads TGTGCCAGCAGCCAAGGGTCCAATTCACCCCTCCACTTT. V and J are TRBV3-1 (or the pseudogene TRBV3-2) and TRBJ1-6; D is undetermined. V shed 1 base and J shed 7 bases, with 5 bases lying between them. Looked up from germline, CDR1 is LGHDT and CDR2 is YNNKEL (reference sequence). The CDR3 is made up of 13 amino acids.

As regards this clone: Because the CDR3's place on the DNA is in doubt, the DNA is left out and the CDR3 is given as listed by TCRdb. The chain combines TRBV6-2 or TRBV6-3 with TRBJ1-5. The CDR3 is made up of 13 amino acids, end residues included. Germline V CDR1 and CDR2: MNHEY, SVGEGT. CDR3 sequence reads: CASSLERDQPQHF.

J is TRBJ1-4 and V is TRBV4-3; D is ambiguous. V dropped 0 bases and J dropped 5 bases, with 10 bases sitting between them. Germline CDR1 is LGHNA and CDR2 is YSLEER. CDR3 size: 15 residues. CDR3 sequence (DNA): TGCGCCAGCAGCCAAGACACCACGAACAATGAAAAACTGTTTTTT. Its translation: CASSQDTTNNEKLFF.

Only one count was recorded for this clone. The chain couples TRBV4-3 to TRBJ2-7; D is perhaps TRBD1 (5 bases). The CDR3 has 16 residues. Trimming removed 0 bases from V and 1 base from J, with 13 bases in between. In germline, CDR1 is LGHNA, CDR2 YSLEER. CDR3 region: CASSQDLGTGSYEQYF. Here the CDR3 DNA reads TGCGCCAGCAGCCAAGACCTGGGAACAGGTTCCTACGAGCAGTACTTC.

CDR3 DNA: TGTGCCAGCAGCTTGGTAGCGGGGGTTATAAACAATGAGCAGTTCTTC. Translated, it gives CASSLVAGVINNEQFF. V usage is TRBV5-5 and J usage is TRBJ2-1; 9 nucleotides line up with TRBD2. This CDR3 contains 16 residues. The trim removed 0 bases at V and 5 bases at J, leaving 6 bases unmatched. The V gene's germline CDR1 is SGHKS and CDR2 YYEKEE (reference sequence).

This chain links TRBV24-1 with TRBJ2-2; TRBD2 matches at 10 bases. Germline V gene sequence: CDR1 KGHDR, CDR2 SFDVKD. The length of the CDR3 is 17 residues. V lost 5 bases and J lost 9; bases outside the gene matches: 14. The CDR3 nucleotides are TGTGCCACCAGTGGGGCTAGCGGGGGAGGTGCGGGACGGGAGCTGTTTTTT. This gives the protein CATSGASGGGAGRELFF.

J is TRBJ1-6 and V is TRBV10-2, with 7 bases identical to TRBD1. CDR3 size: 20 residues. Trimming at V came to 6 bases and at J to 0 bases, leaving 17 bases not matched to a gene. Germline V gene sequence: CDR1 WSHSY, CDR2 SAAADI. The CDR3 spells CASRQGQAGGVRSYNSPLHF. CDR3 nucleotides: TGCGCCAGCAGGCAAGGACAGGCGGGTGGGGTTCGCTCCTATAATTCACCCCTCCACTTT.

This rearrangement joins TRBV7-5 to TRBJ2-7; the tabulated D call, TRBD1, remains unverified against the DNA. TRBV7-5 represents a pseudogene. The CDR3 extends over 19 amino acids. The CDR3 nucleotides read TGTGCCAGAAGCTTAGATCTCGGCCCTGCCGGACAGGGATCCTACGAGCAGTACTTC. This sequence encodes CARSLDLGPAGQGSYEQYF.

The genes are TRBV10-1 and TRBJ2-5, with D possibly being TRBD2 (6 bases). Trimming removed 6 bases from V and 10 bases from J, with 18 bases in between. CDR1 is WNHNN and CDR2 is SYGVQD in the germline V gene (reference sequence). This CDR3 has 13 residues. The CDR3 DNA follows: TGCGCCAGCAGCCCCTTGGGTCGGGGGTTCCAGTACTTC. Translated: CASSPLGRGFQYF.

This rearrangement joins TRBV5-1 to TRBJ2-3, with TRBD2 matching 11 bases. Germline CDR1 and CDR2: SGHRS and YFSETQ. CDR3 size: 15 residues. V gave up 2 bases and J gave up 9 bases; unmatched junction bases: 8. The CDR3: CASSLQTSGALTQYF. The CDR3 DNA reads TGCGCCAGCAGCTTACAGACTAGCGGGGCCCTAACGCAGTATTTT.

V gene TRBV6-5 combines with J gene TRBJ2-1; TRBD2 aligns across 8 bases. The V and J ends lost 6 bases and 15 bases, in that order; junction bases with no gene match: 19. The length of the CDR3 is 15 residues. Germline V gene data show CDR1 as MNHEY and CDR2 as SVGAGI. The DNA for the CDR3 is TGTGCCAGCAGCCTACCGGGACTAGAGGCAGAGGGGGGGTTCTTC. It specifies CASSLPGLEAEGGFF.

This clone showed up just a few times. The chain recombines TRBV2 with TRBJ2-1; 8 positions match TRBD2. There are 15 residues in the CDR3. The germline V gene encodes CDR1 SNHLY and CDR2 FYNNEI. V lost 6 bases and J lost 0; bases outside the gene matches: 4. The CDR3 sequence is CASRLAESSYNEQFF. For the CDR3, the DNA is TGTGCCAGCAGACTAGCGGAGAGCTCCTACAATGAGCAGTTCTTC. The full variable domain, completed using reference TRBV2 and TRBJ2-1, is EPEVTQTPSHQVTQMGQEVILRCVPISNHLYFYWYRQILGQKVEFLVSFYNNEISEKSEIFDDQFSVERPDGSNFTLKIRSTKLEDSAMYFCASRLAESSYNEQFFGPGTRLTVL.